Shown below are 30 T cell receptor beta chains from a single sample sequenced in a study of response to subunit inactivated influenza vaccine. TCRdb analysed the RT-PCR reads with MiXCR anew, one entry per CDR3 protein. The sample lists more than 700,000 distinct CDR3 sequences, 21% occurring once. The sample was PBMCs from blood, taken about 5 days after vaccination. These receptor sequences come from a man over 45 who received an inactivated influenza vaccine.

The CDR3 sequence: CATSDFGGSSYNEQFF. For the CDR3, the DNA is TGTGCCACCAGTGATTTTGGCGGGAGCTCCTACAATGAGCAGTTCTTC. The V and J genes are TRBV24-1 and TRBJ2-1; 7 bases fit TRBD2. Germline loops: CDR1 KGHDR, CDR2 SFDVKD. The trim removed 1 base at V and 0 bases at J, leaving 2 bases unmatched. The CDR3 is 16 amino acids.

V and J are TRBV12-3 or TRBV12-4 and TRBJ2-7; 12 nucleotides agree with TRBD1. The CDR3 loop spans 15 amino acids. V dropped 5 bases and J dropped 3; count of bases not matched to a gene: 5. CDR3 coding DNA: TGTGCCAGCAGTACCGGGACAGGGGGCATCTACGAGCAGTACTTC. This codes for CASSTGTGGIYEQYF.

The chain is built from TRBV20-1 and TRBJ1-1, with a possible D match to TRBD1 (6 bases). Germline V lookup: CDR1 DFQATT, CDR2 SNEGSKA (reference sequence). Deletions cut 4 bases from V and 2 bases from J, with 17 bases between. The CDR3 contains 15 residues. Here the CDR3 DNA reads TGCAGTGCTAAGTATCCGGGACACCAAAACACTGAAGCTTTCTTT. This gives the protein CSAKYPGHQNTEAFF.

This sequence joins TRBV10-3 and TRBJ2-3; no reliable D call. Germline V lookup: CDR1 ENHRY, CDR2 SYGVKD. There are 15 residues in the CDR3. The ends were cut back, 0 bases at V and 4 bases at J, with 11 bases in the middle. Here the CDR3 reads CAISESRQAADTQYF. The CDR3 bases are TGTGCCATCAGTGAGTCGCGGCAGGCGGCAGATACGCAGTATTTT.

V and J are TRBV29-1 and TRBJ2-7; no clear D. The CDR3 spans 11 residues. Deletions cut 4 bases from V and 4 bases from J, with 8 bases between. Germline V gives CDR1 SQVTM, CDR2 ANQGSEA. Here the CDR3 reads CSVVGGYEQYF. In nucleotides, the CDR3 is TGCAGCGTTGTTGGTGGGTACGAGCAGTACTTC.

This clonotype was counted many times. V usage is TRBV28 and J usage is TRBJ2-1; D not certain. The germline CDR1 and CDR2 sequences are MDHEN and SYDVKM. There are 12 residues in the CDR3. The V gene lost 0 bases and the J gene lost 7 bases, with 4 bases spanning the gap. CDR3 sequence reads: CASSLWANEQFF. CDR3 in DNA: TGTGCCAGCAGTTTATGGGCGAATGAGCAGTTCTTC.

J is TRBJ2-5 and V is TRBV15, with a weak D call TRBD2 (6 bases). Trimming cost V 9 bases and J 4 bases, with 18 bases left between them. In germline, CDR1 is LNHNV, CDR2 YYDKDF (reference sequence). The CDR3 consists of 14 residues. CDR3 nucleotides: TGTGCCACGGGGGGTGGGACGATTCCAGAGACCCAGTACTTC. Translation: CATGGGTIPETQYF.

The chain uses TRBV7-2 and TRBJ2-4; D unclear. Between the trimmed V and J ends, which lost 0 bases and 0 bases, there was a span of 9 bases. This CDR3 has 16 amino acids. Germline CDR1 is SGHTA and CDR2 is FQGNSA. The CDR3 coding sequence is TGTGCCAGCAGCTTAGCGGGCATTTTAGCCAAAAACATTCAGTACTTC. The encoded protein is CASSLAGILAKNIQYF.

The chain employs TRBV28 and TRBJ2-1; 10 nucleotides align to TRBD2. Trimming took 7 bases from V and 9 from J; bases not matched to a gene: 9. CDR3 length equals 14 residues. CDR1 MDHEN and CDR2 SYDVKM come from the germline V gene. As DNA, the CDR3 is TGTGCCAGCAAACTAGCGGGGAGACAGAGTGAGCAGTTCTTC. It is translated as CASKLAGRQSEQFF.

This sequence joins TRBV12-3 or TRBV12-4 and TRBJ2-5; D is unclear. CDR3 length: 14 residues. V shed 2 bases and J shed 0 bases, with 7 bases lying between them. CDR3 loop: CASSLLRYQETQYF. CDR3 DNA: TGTGCCAGCAGTTTACTACGGTACCAAGAGACCCAGTACTTC.

The chain uses TRBV19 and TRBJ2-7, with D unclear. Trimming shortened V by 2 bases and J by 1 base, and 15 bases separated the two germline ends. CDR3 length: 16 amino acids. Per germline, CDR1 LNHDA and CDR2 SQIVND (reference sequence). As DNA, the CDR3 is TGTGCCAGTAGTATATCTACCTTGAGCCCATCCTACGAGCAGTACTTC. Its protein product is CASSISTLSPSYEQYF.

The chain recombines TRBV24-1 with TRBJ2-1, with D perhaps TRBD1 or TRBD2 (6 bases each). The CDR3 has 15 amino acids. V was clipped by 5 bases and J by 8 bases, with 18 bases between them. The germline gives CDR1 KGHDR, CDR2 SFDVKD. The CDR3 DNA sequence: TGTGCCACCAGTGTCAGGGGCCTTGAGCGGGATGAGCAGTTCTTC. Encoded protein: CATSVRGLERDEQFF.

This chain joins TRBV30 and TRBJ2-5, with 11 bases matching TRBD1. The CDR3 is 15 amino acids. Germline values: CDR1 GTSNPN, CDR2 SVGIG (reference sequence). The V and J ends lost 4 bases and 4 bases, in that order; junction bases with no gene match: 8. The CDR3 region has the DNA TGTGCCTGGACCCGGGACAGGGGGAGGGTAGAGACCCAGTACTTC. Protein sequence: CAWTRDRGRVETQYF.

This clonotype was picked up a small number of times. The V gene is TRBV6-1, the J gene TRBJ2-2, with a weak D call TRBD2 (6 bases). V lost 1 base, J lost 4 bases, and 13 bases lay in between. The CDR3 sequence is 16 residues long. The germline V gene has CDR1 MNHNS and CDR2 SASEGT. CDR3 in amino acids: CASSEVGGPGTGELFF. CDR3 DNA: TGTGCCAGCAGTGAAGTCGGAGGGCCCGGCACCGGGGAGCTGTTTTTT.

This clonotype was counted between two and nine times. The chain employs TRBV5-1 and TRBJ2-1; 8 bases align to TRBD2. Germline-derived CDR1 and CDR2 are SGHRS and YFSETQ. Unmatched junction bases numbered 5, after V lost 0 bases and J lost 6 bases. The CDR3 is 15 amino acids. CDR3: CASSLAPSGLNEQFF. The CDR3 DNA is TGCGCCAGCAGCTTGGCCCCTAGCGGGCTCAATGAGCAGTTCTTC.

The gene calls are TRBV6-6 and TRBJ2-3; D is unresolved. Trimming removed 2 bases at V and 10 bases at J, with 13 bases between. Germline V lookup: CDR1 MNHNY, CDR2 SVGAGI (reference sequence). This CDR3 is 13 amino acids long. CDR3 nucleotides: TGTGCCAGCAGTTACGGACGGTGGGCAGCGCAGTATTTT. It translates to CASSYGRWAAQYF.

There are a few counts of this clonotype. This chain connects TRBV5-6 to TRBJ2-2; 8 bases fit TRBD1. The CDR3 has 16 residues. The ends lost 5 bases at V and 1 base at J; junction bases unmatched: 7. The germline CDR1 and CDR2 sequences are SGHDT and YYEEEE. DNA of the CDR3: TGTGCCAGCAGGAACATACAGGGGGGGAACACCGGGGAGCTGTTTTTT. Translating gives CASRNIQGGNTGELFF.

This clonotype has just a few counts. The gene calls are TRBV7-2 and TRBJ2-5; TRBD2 matches 7 bases. The CDR3 covers 16 residues. The V and J ends lost 5 bases and 1 base, in that order; junction bases with no gene match: 10. Germline CDR1 reads SGHTA; CDR2 reads FQGNSA. The CDR3 loop reads CASSRKAGAGQETQYF. The DNA of the CDR3 is TGTGCCAGCAGCCGTAAGGCGGGAGCGGGCCAAGAGACCCAGTACTTC.

This chain joins TRBV4-3 and TRBJ1-2; D might be TRBD1 (5 bases). Germline CDR1 LGHNA, CDR2 YSLEER. CDR3 length: 13 residues. V was trimmed by 3 bases and J by 5 bases, leaving 10 bases between them. The CDR3 sequence: CASSHTGGYGYTF. Here the CDR3 DNA reads TGCGCCAGCAGCCACACAGGAGGATATGGCTACACCTTC.

The CDR3 DNA follows: TGTGCCAGCAGTTATTGGCCGCCACCGAGGGGGTCAGATACGCAGTATTTT. Residues: CASSYWPPPRGSDTQYF. The chain combines TRBV6-5 with TRBJ2-3, with a possible D match to TRBD1 (6 bases). The CDR3 consists of 17 residues. Germline CDR1 MNHEY, CDR2 SVGAGI. V lost 3 bases, J lost 4 bases, and 20 bases lay in between.

V usage is TRBV10-3 and J usage is TRBJ2-7, with 13 bases fitting TRBD2. This CDR3 has 15 residues. Losses at the gene ends were 3 bases for V and 2 bases for J; bases not matched to a gene: 1. The V gene's germline CDR1 is ENHRY and CDR2 SYGVKD. This CDR3 is CAISETSGGAYEQYF. The DNA for the CDR3 is TGTGCCATCAGTGAAACTAGCGGGGGGGCCTACGAGCAGTACTTC.

This clonotype was found a few times. This chain joins TRBV5-1 and TRBJ2-7; 10 bases are a match to TRBD1. V dropped 3 bases and J dropped 4; count of bases not matched to a gene: 7. The CDR3 contains 15 residues. The germline gives CDR1 SGHRS, CDR2 YFSETQ. This chain's CDR3 is CASSSRQGARYEQYF. The DNA of the CDR3 is TGCGCCAGCAGCTCCCGACAGGGGGCGCGATACGAGCAGTACTTC.

Only a few counts were recorded for this clonotype. The rearrangement links TRBV7-9 to TRBJ2-3, with 8 bases fitting TRBD2. The CDR3 totals 15 residues. Germline V gene data show CDR1 as SEHNR and CDR2 as FQNEAQ (reference sequence). Trimming at V came to 5 bases and at J to 6 bases, leaving 10 bases not matched to a gene. CDR3: CASSTGTRRADTQYF. In DNA form, the CDR3 reads TGTGCCAGCAGCACCGGGACTAGACGCGCCGATACGCAGTATTTT.

This chain uses TRBV4-3 with TRBJ2-7, with 10 bases fitting TRBD2. J was trimmed by 6 bases and V by 1 base; bases with no gene match: 15. Germline lookup yields CDR1 LGHNA and CDR2 YSLEER. There are 18 residues in the CDR3. CDR3: CASSQVVQSGRARGEQYF. The CDR3 DNA reads as TGCGCCAGCAGCCAAGTCGTACAGAGCGGGAGGGCCCGAGGCGAGCAGTACTTC.

This clonotype was observed a few times. This rearrangement joins TRBV20-1 to TRBJ1-3, with a weak D call TRBD1 (6 bases). This CDR3 is 14 amino acids long. The germline V and J ends were trimmed by 0 bases and 2 bases, with 8 bases remaining between them. Per the germline V gene, CDR1 is DFQATT and CDR2 is SNEGSKA (reference sequence). CDR3 nucleotide sequence: TGCAGTGCTAGAGATGGGGACACTGGAAACACCATATATTTT. Its translation: CSARDGDTGNTIYF.

The chain joins TRBV10-3 to TRBJ2-7, with 9 bases identical to TRBD1. The CDR3 is made up of 14 amino acids. With 7 bases clipped from V and 5 bases from J, the junction kept 9 bases outside the gene matches. In germline, CDR1 is ENHRY, CDR2 SYGVKD. The CDR3 DNA reads TGTGCCATCACCTCCCAGGACAGGGGCCACGAGCAGTACTTC. Translation gives CAITSQDRGHEQYF.

This clonotype was recorded a few times. This rearrangement joins TRBV20-1 to TRBJ2-7; D may match TRBD1 or TRBD2 (6 bases each). Trimming left V 0 bases short and J 4 bases short, with 13 bases between. The germline V gene encodes CDR1 DFQATT and CDR2 SNEGSKA (reference sequence). The CDR3 runs to 14 residues. CDR3 bases: TGCAGTGCTAGAGATATAGGGGGAGGTTACGAGCAGTACTTC. Translated: CSARDIGGGYEQYF.

This clonotype was counted once. This rearrangement joins TRBV19 to TRBJ2-1, with 7 bases aligning to TRBD1. The CDR3 runs 14 residues. V lost 7 bases and J lost 3; bases outside the gene matches: 6. Germline assignment: CDR1 LNHDA and CDR2 SQIVND (reference sequence). The CDR3 DNA sequence: TGTGCCAGTAATCAGGACAGGTACTACAATGAGCAGTTCTTC. This gives the protein CASNQDRYYNEQFF.

At least ten counts were recorded for this clonotype. The chain is built from TRBV5-1 and TRBJ2-3; 12 bases line up with TRBD2. There are 16 residues in the CDR3. Germline lookup yields CDR1 SGHRS and CDR2 YFSETQ. The V gene end was trimmed by 4 bases and the J gene end by 0 bases; junction bases not matched to a gene: 3. The CDR3 reads CASSPGTSGSTDTQYF. Here the CDR3 DNA reads TGCGCCAGCAGCCCCGGGACTAGCGGGAGCACAGATACGCAGTATTTT.

V is TRBV7-2 and J is TRBJ1-1, with D unresolved. CDR3 length equals 15 residues. Germline CDR1 reads SGHTA; CDR2 reads FQGNSA. V was trimmed by 0 bases and J by 6 bases, leaving 14 bases between them. The CDR3 spells CASSLADGLNAEAFF. The CDR3 nucleotides are TGTGCCAGCAGCTTAGCGGACGGTTTAAACGCTGAAGCTTTCTTT.